Reported below is one T cell receptor beta chain. Compared with germline, one end of the junction differs, possibly owing to a read error. The data were obtained in a study of CD8+CD57+ T cells in acquired aplastic anemia. Germline V lookup: CDR1 LNHNV, CDR2 YYDKDF (reference sequence). This CDR3 has 14 residues. Genomic DNA templated the TCR beta VDJ and CDR3 profiling. TCRdb called the reads again in MiXCR, with one record for every CDR3 protein. The profile shows around 200,000 distinct CDR3 sequences, less than 60% of them singletons. Patients included in sequencing had previously demonstrated CD8+CD57+ cell expansion by flow cytometry.

This sequence was found in a human donor with aplastic anemia. The material sequenced was sorted CD4+, CD8+, or CD8+CD57+ T cells (not recorded which) from PBMCs. The chain joins TRBV15 to TRBJ2-7, with D perhaps matching TRBD1 (5 bases). This chain's CDR3 is CATSRDPQGYERYF. In DNA, the CDR3 is TGTGCCACCAGCAGAGATCCGCAGGGTTACGAGCGGTACTTC. Full variable domain (missing parts from reference TRBV15 and TRBJ2-7): DAMVIQNPRYQVTQFGKPVTLSCSQTLNHNVMYWYQQKSSQAPKLLFHYYDKDFNNEADTPDNFQSRRPNTSFCFLDIRSPGLGDTAMYLCATSRDPQGYERYFGPGTRLTVT.